The 28 T cell receptor beta chains in this list originate from one sample, sequenced in a study of cytomegalovirus exposure and HLA in healthy donors. The study ran its PCR with 60 Vbeta and 13 Jbeta primers. The assay was immunoSEQ multiplex PCR, and TCRdb's table has in-frame clones only and misses some. Altogether about 4,500 clones are present, approximately 84% being singletons, with the ten largest covering 6.2%. The material sequenced was PBMCs. The receptors here all came from a woman aged 40 to 49 in good health and CMV-seropositive.

This sequence joins TRBV30 and TRBJ2-7; 7 nucleotides line up with TRBD1. The V gene's germline CDR1 is GTSNPN and CDR2 SVGIG (reference sequence). The CDR3 length is 14 residues. V lost 4 bases and J lost 5; bases outside the gene matches: 11. The CDR3 loop reads CAWTTKGTADEQYF. The CDR3 nucleotides are TGTGCCTGGACTACTAAGGGGACAGCCGACGAGCAGTACTTC. The full variable domain, completed using reference TRBV30 and TRBJ2-7, is SQTIHQWPATLVQPVGSPLSLECTVEGTSNPNLYWYRQAAGRGLQLLFYSVGIGQISSEVPQNLSASRPQDRQFILSSKKLLLSDSGFYLCAWTTKGTADEQYFGPGTRLTVT.

The chain recombines TRBV30 with TRBJ1-4; D is perhaps TRBD1 (6 bases). The CDR3 length is 11 residues. Germline CDR1 is GTSNPN and CDR2 is SVGIG (reference sequence). V was shortened by 2 bases and J by 13 bases, with 11 bases between the two germline ends. Written as DNA, the CDR3 is TGTGCCTGGAGTCCAGGGGTCGGACTGTTTTTT. Protein sequence: CAWSPGVGLFF.

The chain employs TRBV6-5 and TRBJ2-7; a possible D gene is TRBD2 (5 bases). CDR1 and CDR2 from the germline V gene are MNHEY and SVGAGI. V was cut by 2 bases and J by 7 bases, with 15 bases left in between. The CDR3 is made up of 14 amino acids. The CDR3 reads CASSYNDRSGEQYF. CDR3 nucleotide sequence: TGTGCCAGCAGTTACAATGACCGTTCGGGAGAGCAGTACTTC.

This clone turned up a few times. The J gene is TRBJ1-2, the V gene TRBV10-2, with a possible D match to TRBD1 (6 bases). The germline gives CDR1 WSHSY, CDR2 SAAADI. Trimming cost V 8 bases and J 5 bases, with 15 bases left between them. This CDR3 region has 13 residues. CDR3 loop: CASQDQGIYGYTF. The CDR3 nucleotides read TGCGCCAGCCAGGACCAGGGGATTTATGGCTACACCTTC.

The gene calls are TRBV30 and TRBJ1-2, with 8 bases identical to TRBD1. Germline trimming cut 3 bases from V and 3 bases from J; bases unmatched to any gene: 6. Germline V gene sequence: CDR1 GTSNPN, CDR2 SVGIG (reference sequence). The CDR3 length is 14 residues. The CDR3, as DNA: TGTGCCTGGAGCCTGGGACAGGAATACTATGGCTACACCTTC. Encoded protein: CAWSLGQEYYGYTF.

V usage is TRBV6-5 and J usage is TRBJ2-5; D may be TRBD1 (6 bases). The CDR3 is made up of 13 amino acids. V was cut by 6 bases and J by 5 bases, with 13 bases left in between. The V gene's germline CDR1 is MNHEY and CDR2 SVGAGI. CDR3 DNA: TGTGCCAGCAGCCGACGTAGGGGGGAGACCCAGTACTTC. Encoded protein: CASSRRRGETQYF.

The chain employs TRBV5-1 and TRBJ2-1; 10 bases align to TRBD1. J was trimmed by 5 bases and V by 4 bases; bases with no gene match: 6. Germline CDR1 is SGHRS and CDR2 is YFSETQ. This CDR3 region has 15 residues. CDR3 coding DNA: TGCGCCAGCAGCGACCCGGGACAGGGGAACAATGAGCAGTTCTTC. Translating it yields CASSDPGQGNNEQFF.

The chain couples TRBV29-1 to TRBJ1-2; possible D gene TRBD1, 6 bases. There are 14 residues in the CDR3. Germline assignment: CDR1 SQVTM and CDR2 ANQGSEA. The V end was cut by 0 bases, the J end by 2 bases, with 10 bases between. This CDR3 is CSVEDRTENYGYTF. CDR3 bases: TGCAGCGTTGAAGATCGGACAGAAAACTATGGCTACACCTTC.

The rearrangement joins TRBV29-1 to TRBJ1-1; 10 bases align to TRBD1. Per germline, CDR1 SQVTM and CDR2 ANQGSEA. Trimming at V came to 3 bases and at J to 5 bases, leaving 0 bases not matched to a gene. This CDR3 spans 12 amino acids. The CDR3 loop reads CSVEDRGTEAFF. The CDR3, as DNA: TGCAGCGTTGAGGACAGGGGGACTGAAGCTTTCTTT.

The V and J genes are TRBV30 and TRBJ1-1; D may be TRBD1 (5 bases). The V end was cut by 2 bases, the J end by 6 bases, with 7 bases between. This CDR3 spans 11 amino acids. The germline CDR1 and CDR2 sequences are GTSNPN and SVGIG (reference sequence). CDR3 in DNA: TGTGCCTGGAGTACCAGGGCTGAAGCTTTCTTT. Its protein product is CAWSTRAEAFF.

This chain uses TRBV5-4 with TRBJ1-1; D unresolved. Germline V gene lookup returns CDR1 SGHNT and CDR2 YYREEE (reference sequence). V was cut by 0 bases and J by 10 bases, with 13 bases left in between. The CDR3 has 13 amino acids. The CDR3 spells CASSLEEGRGAFF. CDR3 nucleotides: TGTGCCAGCAGCTTGGAAGAGGGTCGGGGAGCTTTCTTT.

The DNA for the CDR3 is TGTGCCAGCAGCTTAACGGCCGGGACCTACGAGCAGTACTTC. Translating it yields CASSLTAGTYEQYF. The gene calls are TRBV7-3 and TRBJ2-7, with D tentatively TRBD2 (5 bases). Germline assignment: CDR1 SGHTA and CDR2 FQGTGA. This CDR3 comprises 14 residues. Trimming pared 0 bases from V and 2 bases from J, leaving 8 bases between. Drawing the rest from reference TRBV7-3 and TRBJ2-7, the complete variable domain is GAGVSQTPSNKVTEKGKYVELRCDPISGHTALYWYRQSLGQGPEFLIYFQGTGAADDSGLPNDRFFAVRPEGSVSTLKIQRTERGDSAVYLCASSLTAGTYEQYFGPGTRLTVT.

CDR3 nucleotides: TGTGCCTGGAGCCGAAACCCCGGGACAGGTAGGAACACTGAAGCTTTCTTT. Its protein product is CAWSRNPGTGRNTEAFF. The chain is built from TRBV30 and TRBJ1-1; 8 bases are shared with TRBD1. The germline gives CDR1 GTSNPN, CDR2 SVGIG (reference sequence). CDR3 length: 17 residues. Trimming took 3 bases from V and 1 from J; bases not matched to a gene: 13.

The chain joins TRBV30 to TRBJ1-1, with TRBD1 matching over 7 bases. J gave up 7 bases and V 5 bases, and 4 bases lay outside the gene matches. Germline V gene data show CDR1 as GTSNPN and CDR2 as SVGIG (reference sequence). CDR3 size: 11 residues. Here the CDR3 reads CAWDRAGEAFF. CDR3 bases: TGTGCCTGGGACAGGGCGGGTGAAGCTTTCTTT.

The chain has TRBV29-1 and TRBJ1-2, with D uncertain. Trimming cost V 7 bases and J 2 bases, with 17 bases left between them. The germline gives CDR1 SQVTM, CDR2 ANQGSEA. CDR3 length equals 14 residues. CDR3 DNA sequence: TGCAGCGCTTCTATGAACCGGGGAAACTATGGCTACACCTTC. It translates to CSASMNRGNYGYTF.

The sample holds a few counts of this clone. This chain links TRBV5-4 with TRBJ2-1; 13 positions match TRBD2. Germline CDR1 SGHNT, CDR2 YYREEE (reference sequence). This CDR3 region has 16 residues. Trimming cost V 4 bases and J 5 bases; bases outside gene matches: 6. Here the CDR3 DNA reads TGTGCCAGCAGCGCCGAACTAGCGGGAGGGGACAATGAGCAGTTCTTC. Its protein product is CASSAELAGGDNEQFF.

The chain has TRBV30 and TRBJ1-5; D is unresolved. V lost 8 bases and J 1 base, leaving 15 bases between the germline ends. The germline gives CDR1 GTSNPN, CDR2 SVGIG (reference sequence). The CDR3 runs 14 residues. CDR3 region: CAGRREISNQPQHF. The CDR3 DNA sequence: TGTGCCGGAAGACGGGAAATCAGCAATCAGCCCCAGCATTTT.

The genes are TRBV5-1 and TRBJ1-1; tentative D call: TRBD1 (6 bases). The CDR3 is 14 amino acids. Germline V gene data show CDR1 as SGHRS and CDR2 as YFSETQ. With 3 bases removed from V and 4 bases from J, the gap between germline ends came to 13 bases. The DNA for the CDR3 is TGCGCCAGCAGCTCACAGGGCCCGGGCACTGAAGCTTTCTTT. It yields the protein CASSSQGPGTEAFF.

The rearrangement joins TRBV30 to TRBJ1-1; D gene unclear. The germline gives CDR1 GTSNPN, CDR2 SVGIG (reference sequence). The CDR3 consists of 16 residues. V was cut by 2 bases and J by 0 bases, with 16 bases left in between. In DNA form, the CDR3 reads TGTGCCTGGAGTCTTCCGACGGAGAGCATGAACACTGAAGCTTTCTTT. This sequence encodes CAWSLPTESMNTEAFF.

This clone was seen only a few times. The V call is TRBV30, the J call TRBJ1-5; possibly TRBD1 for D (6 bases). This CDR3 spans 13 amino acids. The germline CDR1 and CDR2 sequences are GTSNPN and SVGIG (reference sequence). V lost 2 bases and J lost 4, with 9 bases in between. CDR3 amino acids: CAWSTGPNQPQHF. The CDR3, as DNA: TGTGCCTGGAGTACAGGGCCAAATCAGCCCCAGCATTTT.

This sequence joins TRBV30 and TRBJ2-2; 9 bases match TRBD1. This CDR3 has 14 residues. Unmatched junction bases numbered 0, after V lost 3 bases and J lost 1 base. Germline V gene data show CDR1 as GTSNPN and CDR2 as SVGIG (reference sequence). The CDR3 region is CAWRGQGNTGELFF. The CDR3 DNA reads TGTGCCTGGAGGGGACAGGGGAACACCGGGGAGCTGTTTTTT.

The rearrangement uses TRBV6-5 and TRBJ2-5; 10 bases align to TRBD2. V shed 6 bases and J 5 bases; nucleotides not matched to a gene: 6. This CDR3 is built from 14 residues. Germline lookup yields CDR1 MNHEY and CDR2 SVGAGI. The CDR3 nucleotides are TGTGCCAGCAGGGTTCTAGCGGGGGTGGAGACCCAGTACTTC. This encodes CASRVLAGVETQYF.

This clone was picked up one time. The chain employs TRBV30 and TRBJ2-5, with TRBD2 matching over 8 bases. The germline CDR1 and CDR2 sequences are GTSNPN and SVGIG (reference sequence). The CDR3 sequence is 16 residues long. V was clipped by 4 bases and J by 2 bases; unmatched bases: 12. CDR3 sequence: CAWTRTGLAAQETQYF. CDR3 in DNA: TGTGCCTGGACGCGGACCGGACTAGCAGCGCAAGAGACCCAGTACTTC.

V gene TRBV30 combines with J gene TRBJ2-7; 10 bases match TRBD1. V trimming: 7 bases; J trimming: 2 bases; junction bases outside the gene matches: 5. Germline assignment: CDR1 GTSNPN and CDR2 SVGIG (reference sequence). The CDR3 runs to 13 residues. CDR3 in amino acids: CASPGTGAYEQYF. The DNA of the CDR3 is TGTGCCTCCCCCGGGACAGGGGCCTACGAGCAGTACTTC. The whole variable domain, filled in from reference TRBV30 and TRBJ2-7, reads SQTIHQWPATLVQPVGSPLSLECTVEGTSNPNLYWYRQAAGRGLQLLFYSVGIGQISSEVPQNLSASRPQDRQFILSSKKLLLSDSGFYLCASPGTGAYEQYFGPGTRLTVT.

This chain uses TRBV6-5 with TRBJ2-5, with 7 bases lining up with TRBD2. Trimming cost V 6 bases and J 5 bases; bases outside gene matches: 9. This CDR3 contains 14 residues. The germline V gene has CDR1 MNHEY and CDR2 SVGAGI. The CDR3 region has the DNA TGTGCCAGCAGAGGACTAGTGTCTTCGGAGACCCAGTACTTC. It specifies CASRGLVSSETQYF.

This chain connects TRBV6-5 to TRBJ1-5; D is uncertain. V gave up 5 bases and J gave up 2 bases, with 7 bases separating them. This CDR3 spans 13 amino acids. CDR1 and CDR2 from the germline V gene are MNHEY and SVGAGI. CDR3 nucleotide sequence: TGTGCCAGCAGTAGAACGGGCAATCAGCCCCAGCATTTT. Translation: CASSRTGNQPQHF.

This chain connects TRBV29-1 to TRBJ2-7, with 8 bases identical to TRBD1. The CDR3 runs 14 residues. V shed 6 bases and J 0 bases; nucleotides not matched to a gene: 7. Looked up from germline, CDR1 is SQVTM and CDR2 is ANQGSEA. As DNA, the CDR3 is TGCAGCGTCGGGACAGGAGGCTACTCCTACGAGCAGTACTTC. It translates to CSVGTGGYSYEQYF.

The V and J genes are TRBV21-1 and TRBJ2-7; TRBD1, the table's D call, was not compared with the DNA. TRBV21-1 is a documented pseudogene. The CDR3 has 14 amino acids. The chain's CDR3 is CASSKQGTFYEQYF. For the CDR3, the DNA is TGTGCCAGCAGCAAACAGGGGACCTTCTACGAGCAGTACTTC.